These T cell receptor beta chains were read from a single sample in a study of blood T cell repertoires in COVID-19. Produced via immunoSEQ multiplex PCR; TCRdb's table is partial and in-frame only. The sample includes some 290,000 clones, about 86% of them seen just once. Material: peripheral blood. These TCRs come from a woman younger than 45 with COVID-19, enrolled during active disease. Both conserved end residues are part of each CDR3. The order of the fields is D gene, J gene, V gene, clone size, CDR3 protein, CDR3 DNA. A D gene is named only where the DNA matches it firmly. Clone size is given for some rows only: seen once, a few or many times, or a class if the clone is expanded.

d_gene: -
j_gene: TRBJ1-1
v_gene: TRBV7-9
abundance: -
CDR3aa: CASSLAGRVLAFF
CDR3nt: TGTGCCAGCAGCTTAGCCGGGCGGGTCTTGGCTTTCTTT

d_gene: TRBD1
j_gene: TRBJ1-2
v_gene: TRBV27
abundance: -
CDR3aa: CASSLYRGGTYGYTF
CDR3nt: TGTGCCAGCAGTTTGTACAGGGGGGGTACCTATGGCTACACCTTC

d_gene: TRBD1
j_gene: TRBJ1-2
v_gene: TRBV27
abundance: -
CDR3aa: CASSPIGTALYGYTF
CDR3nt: TGTGCCAGCAGTCCAATCGGGACAGCCCTCTATGGCTACACCTTC

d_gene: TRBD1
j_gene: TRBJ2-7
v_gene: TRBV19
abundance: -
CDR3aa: CASSAGPGGYEQYF
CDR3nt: TGTGCCAGTAGTGCAGGCCCAGGGGGATACGAGCAGTACTTC

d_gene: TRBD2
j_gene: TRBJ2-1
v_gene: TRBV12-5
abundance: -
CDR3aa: CASGLVLAGGPEQFF
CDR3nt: TGTGCTAGTGGTTTGGTACTAGCGGGGGGGCCTGAGCAGTTCTTC

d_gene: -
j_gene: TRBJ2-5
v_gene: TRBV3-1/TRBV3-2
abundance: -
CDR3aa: CASSQVTMAGAQETQYF
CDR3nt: TGTGCCAGCAGCCAAGTAACTATGGCGGGGGCACAAGAGACCCAGTACTTC

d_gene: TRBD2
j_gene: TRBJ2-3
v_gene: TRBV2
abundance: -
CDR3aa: CASKRTSGGVDTQYF
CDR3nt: TGTGCCAGCAAACGGACTAGCGGGGGAGTAGATACGCAGTATTTT

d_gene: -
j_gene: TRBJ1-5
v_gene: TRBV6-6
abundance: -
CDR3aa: CASSYSKRYGYQPQHF
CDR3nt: TGTGCCAGCAGTTACTCGAAGCGGTATGGGTATCAGCCCCAGCATTTT

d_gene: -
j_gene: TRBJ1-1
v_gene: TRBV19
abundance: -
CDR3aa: CAAAGTEAFF
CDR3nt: TGTGCCGCGGCGGGCACTGAAGCTTTCTTT

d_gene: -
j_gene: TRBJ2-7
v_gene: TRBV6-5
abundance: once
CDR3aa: CASSYFRGADYEQYF
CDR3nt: TGTGCCAGCAGTTACTTTCGGGGGGCAGATTACGAGCAGTACTTC

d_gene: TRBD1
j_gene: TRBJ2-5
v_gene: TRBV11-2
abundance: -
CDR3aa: CASSRTGGGETQYF
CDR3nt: TGTGCCAGCAGCCGGACAGGGGGCGGAGAGACCCAGTACTTC

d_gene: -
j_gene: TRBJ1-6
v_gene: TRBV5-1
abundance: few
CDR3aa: CASSLEGPANSPLHF
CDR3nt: TGCGCCAGCAGCTTGGAGGGGCCCGCAAATTCACCCCTCCACTTT

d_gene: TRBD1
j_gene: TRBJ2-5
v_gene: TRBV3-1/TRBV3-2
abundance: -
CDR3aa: CASSQFSKQGAAQYF
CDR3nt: TGTGCCAGCAGCCAGTTCTCAAAACAGGGGGCGGCCCAGTACTTC

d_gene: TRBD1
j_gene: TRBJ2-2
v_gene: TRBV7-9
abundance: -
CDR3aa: CASSYGTESRELFF
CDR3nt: TGTGCCAGCAGCTACGGGACAGAATCACGGGAGCTGTTTTTT

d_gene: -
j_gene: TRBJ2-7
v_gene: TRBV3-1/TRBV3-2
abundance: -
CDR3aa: CASSETGTYEQYF
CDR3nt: TGTGCCAGCAGCGAAACAGGGACCTACGAGCAGTACTTC

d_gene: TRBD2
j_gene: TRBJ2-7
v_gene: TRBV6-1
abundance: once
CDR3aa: CASSGRRGAGGPYEQYF
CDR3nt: TGTGCCAGCAGTGGTCGGAGGGGAGCGGGGGGGCCCTACGAGCAGTACTTC

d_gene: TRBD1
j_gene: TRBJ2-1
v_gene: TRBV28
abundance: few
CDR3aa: CASRLGGTGGEQFF
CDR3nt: TGTGCCAGCAGGCTTGGAGGGACAGGGGGTGAGCAGTTCTTC

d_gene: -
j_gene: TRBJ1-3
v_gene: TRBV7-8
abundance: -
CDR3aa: CASSPPSAGNTIYF
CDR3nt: TGTGCCAGCAGCCCACCGTCGGCTGGAAACACCATATATTTT

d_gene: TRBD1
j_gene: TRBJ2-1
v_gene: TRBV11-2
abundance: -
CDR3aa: CASSPGTASYNEQFF
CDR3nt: TGTGCCAGCAGCCCCGGGACAGCCTCCTACAATGAGCAGTTCTTC

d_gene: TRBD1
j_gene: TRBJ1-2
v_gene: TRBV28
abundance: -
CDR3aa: CAITGESGYGYTF
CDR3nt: TGTGCCATAACAGGGGAGAGTGGGTATGGCTACACCTTC

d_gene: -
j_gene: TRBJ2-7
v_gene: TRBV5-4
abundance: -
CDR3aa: CASSLIRGEQYF
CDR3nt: TGTGCCAGCAGCTTGATAAGGGGCGAGCAGTACTTC

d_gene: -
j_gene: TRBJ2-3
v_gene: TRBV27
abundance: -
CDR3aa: CASRLIHTQYF
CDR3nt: TGTGCCAGCAGACTCATACATACGCAGTATTTT

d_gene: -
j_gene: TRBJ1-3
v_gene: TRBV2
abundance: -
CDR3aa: CASILTGRGNTIYF
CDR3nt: TGTGCCAGCATCTTAACAGGACGTGGAAACACCATATATTTT

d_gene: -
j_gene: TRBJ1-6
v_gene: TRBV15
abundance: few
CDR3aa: CATSRDLGNSPLHF
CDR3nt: TGTGCCACCAGCAGAGATCTCGGGAATTCACCCCTCCACTTT

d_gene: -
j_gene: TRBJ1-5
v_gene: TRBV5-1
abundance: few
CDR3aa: CACRINPLGVVGNQPQHF
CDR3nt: TGCGCCTGCCGTATAAATCCGTTAGGGGTCGTTGGCAATCAGCCCCAGCATTTT

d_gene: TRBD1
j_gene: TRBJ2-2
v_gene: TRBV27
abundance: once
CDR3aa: CASSSGQGANGELFF
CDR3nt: TGTGCCAGCAGTTCGGGACAGGGGGCTAACGGGGAGCTGTTTTTT

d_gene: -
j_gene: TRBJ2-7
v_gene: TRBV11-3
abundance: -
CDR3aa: CASSLWSLYEQYF
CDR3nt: TGTGCCAGCAGCTTATGGAGTCTTTACGAGCAGTACTTC

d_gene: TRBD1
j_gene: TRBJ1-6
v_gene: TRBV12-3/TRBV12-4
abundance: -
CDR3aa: CASGLTGGSPLHF
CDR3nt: TGTGCCAGCGGACTTACAGGGGGCTCACCCCTCCACTTT

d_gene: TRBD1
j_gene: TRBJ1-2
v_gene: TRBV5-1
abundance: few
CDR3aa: CASSESPQGVDGYTF
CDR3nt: TGCGCCAGCAGCGAGAGCCCTCAGGGGGTTGATGGCTACACCTTC

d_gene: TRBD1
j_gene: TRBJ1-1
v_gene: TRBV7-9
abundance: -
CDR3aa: CASSRTGDENEAFF
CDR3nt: TGTGCCAGCAGCCGGACAGGGGACGAGAATGAAGCTTTCTTT